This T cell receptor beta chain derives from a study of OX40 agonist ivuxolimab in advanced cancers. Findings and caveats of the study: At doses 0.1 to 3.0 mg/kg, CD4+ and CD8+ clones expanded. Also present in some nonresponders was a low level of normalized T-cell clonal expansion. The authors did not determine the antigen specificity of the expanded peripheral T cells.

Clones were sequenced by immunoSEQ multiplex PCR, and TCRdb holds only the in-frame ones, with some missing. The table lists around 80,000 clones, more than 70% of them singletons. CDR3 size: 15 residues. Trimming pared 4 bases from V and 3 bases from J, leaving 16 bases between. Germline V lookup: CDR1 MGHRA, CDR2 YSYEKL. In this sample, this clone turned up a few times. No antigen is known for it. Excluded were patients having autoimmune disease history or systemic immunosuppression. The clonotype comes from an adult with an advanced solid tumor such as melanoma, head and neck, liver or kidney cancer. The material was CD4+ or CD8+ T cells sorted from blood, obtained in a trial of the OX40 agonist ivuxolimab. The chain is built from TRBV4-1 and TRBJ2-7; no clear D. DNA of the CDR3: TGCGCCAGCAGCCCCCCGGACCGCCCAGGCTACGAGCAGTACTTC. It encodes CASSPPDRPGYEQYF.